This T cell receptor (beta chain) originates from a study of CD8+ T cells in alopecia areata. Turning to the study itself: Patients in the treated group were given tofacitinib by mouth, 5 to 10 mg twice a day. Tofacitinib ran for 6 to 18 months before 6 months off drug.

The CDR3 consists of 13 residues. Between the trimmed V and J ends, which lost 4 bases and 4 bases, there was a span of 11 bases. CDR1 and CDR2 (germline): SQVTM, ANQGSEA. The authors extracted RNA and reverse transcribed it into cDNA as the sequencing template. Sequencing was performed with immunoSEQ multiplex PCR; in TCRdb, only in-frame clones are kept and a portion is missing. Here the sample spans 90,000 to 150,000 clones, 35% to 40% being singletons. Study findings and constraints: Especially in alopecia totalis/universalis, lesional scalp showed greater clonality than normal scalp did. Sharing of TCR sequences between patients (possibly for HLA-related reasons) was less clear than in mice.

About this clone: Its antigen remains unknown.

This receptor was taken from a human donor with alopecia areata. The chain has TRBV29-1 and TRBJ1-5; D is uncertain. Sequenced: CD4+ T cells sorted from blood. In DNA form, the CDR3 reads TGCAGCGTTGGGGCACGGACTAATCAGCCCCAGCATTTT. This sequence encodes CSVGARTNQPQHF.